Described below is a single TCR beta chain sequence and its context. Germline CDR1 is SQVTM and CDR2 is ANQGSEA. There are 13 residues in the CDR3. The V segment lost 7 bases and the J segment 7 bases; nucleotides outside the gene matches: 13. Data came from immunoSEQ multiplex PCR; TCRdb stores just in-frame clones and leaves some out. The repertoire holds approximately 280,000 clones, with around 89% as singletons. This entry belongs to a study of blood T cell repertoires in COVID-19. The sequence derives from a woman aged 55-70 years with acute or convalescent COVID-19. Sequenced: peripheral blood. This rearrangement joins TRBV29-1 to TRBJ2-7; 7 bases line up with TRBD2. CDR3 nucleotide sequence: TGCAGCGCCCTTCGGGGAGGGTCTGGTGAGCAGTACTTC. It yields the protein CSALRGGSGEQYF.